These 32 T cell receptor beta chains share one sample of origin, sequenced in a study of beta chain features in type 1 diabetes. Study-wide findings and caveats: Shortening of TCRB CDR3s, moderate but significant, appeared in all four CD4+ subsets of Type 1 diabetes patients.

Isolated RNA was reverse transcribed in full, so expressed TCRB transcripts were sequenced. Sequenced by immunoSEQ multiplex PCR; TCRdb stores in-frame clones only, minus some. Altogether more than 300,000 clones are present, about a tenth being singletons, with the ten largest covering about 1%. These receptors are not linked to any known antigen. Sequencing was done on a sample of central memory CD4+ T cells from blood. All receptors derive from a man under 40 with type 1 diabetes.

The rearrangement links TRBV30 to TRBJ2-7, with 7 bases identical to TRBD1. CDR1 and CDR2 from the germline V gene are GTSNPN and SVGIG (reference sequence). This CDR3 contains 13 residues. V trimming: 2 bases; J trimming: 2 bases; junction bases outside the gene matches: 3. Here the CDR3 DNA reads TGTGCCTGGAGTCGACAGGGAGCCTACGAGCAGTACTTC. Amino acids: CAWSRQGAYEQYF.

This clone was detected a few times. The V and J genes are TRBV30 and TRBJ1-4, with a tentative D call TRBD1 (5 bases). The CDR3 consists of 13 residues. In germline, CDR1 is GTSNPN, CDR2 SVGIG (reference sequence). The CDR3 loop reads CAARGLSNEKLFF. The CDR3 nucleotides are TGTGCTGCCCGGGGACTGAGTAATGAAAAACTGTTTTTT.

This clone turned up a few times. The chain joins TRBV6-5 to TRBJ1-2; a weak D match, TRBD1 (5 bases). Trimming removed 5 bases at V and 8 bases at J, with 15 bases between. The germline V gene encodes CDR1 MNHEY and CDR2 SVGAGI. The CDR3 is 13 amino acids. DNA for the CDR3: TGTGCCAGCAGTGAGGGACGGTCTACGGGCTACACCTTC. Its protein product is CASSEGRSTGYTF.

This chain uses TRBV6-1 with TRBJ2-5; either TRBD1 or TRBD2 may fit D (5 bases each). The V and J ends lost 7 bases and 1 base respectively, with 16 bases between them. The CDR3 has 15 amino acids. Germline V gene data show CDR1 as MNHNS and CDR2 as SASEGT. CDR3 coding DNA: TGTGCCAGCAAAAGGGGCGGGCGGCCCCAAGAGACCCAGTACTTC. Translating gives CASKRGGRPQETQYF.

This clone was seen more than once but under ten times. The rearrangement uses TRBV6-1 and TRBJ1-4; 8 nucleotides align to TRBD1. The germline gives CDR1 MNHNS, CDR2 SASEGT. The CDR3 length is 14 residues. Unmatched junction bases numbered 8, after V lost 7 bases and J lost 7 bases. Here the CDR3 reads CASTWTGWSEKLFF. For the CDR3, the DNA is TGTGCCAGCACTTGGACAGGGTGGAGTGAAAAACTGTTTTTT.

In this sample, this clone turned up a few times. The V gene is TRBV29-1, the J gene TRBJ2-3; 8 bases are a match to TRBD1. V lost 6 bases and J lost 0; bases outside the gene matches: 8. This CDR3 region has 15 residues. Looked up from germline, CDR1 is SQVTM and CDR2 is ANQGSEA. CDR3 region: CSVLTTGVSTDTQYF. CDR3 bases: TGCAGCGTCCTTACGACAGGGGTCAGCACAGATACGCAGTATTTT.

This clone was counted between two and nine times. The chain uses TRBV5-8 and TRBJ2-4; D is possibly TRBD2 (5 bases). This CDR3 is built from 17 residues. Germline V gives CDR1 SGHTS, CDR2 YDEGEE. V lost 5 bases and J 0 bases, leaving 18 bases between the germline ends. As DNA, the CDR3 is TGTGCCAGCAGTCCGGAGGCAGTCCGCCTAGCCAAAAACATTCAGTACTTC. This sequence encodes CASSPEAVRLAKNIQYF.

This rearrangement joins TRBV19 to TRBJ2-2; D is undetermined. CDR3 length: 13 residues. Germline V CDR1 and CDR2: LNHDA, SQIVND (reference sequence). The V gene lost 5 bases and the J gene lost 2 bases, with 6 bases spanning the gap. The CDR3 spells CASSSRNTGELFF. The CDR3 DNA follows: TGTGCCAGTAGTTCCCGTAACACCGGGGAGCTGTTTTTT.

The chain recombines TRBV5-4 with TRBJ1-4; D not certain. CDR3 length: 15 residues. Per the germline V gene, CDR1 is SGHNT and CDR2 is YYREEE (reference sequence). The V end lost 0 bases, the J end lost 8 bases, and 14 bases lay between the germline ends. The CDR3 coding sequence is TGTGCCAGCAGCTTGGTTGGATGGCGAAACGAAAAACTGTTTTTT. Protein: CASSLVGWRNEKLFF.

This clone was found a few times. A junction end diverges from the germline sequence, so it may reflect a read error. The gene calls are TRBV15 and TRBJ1-5; D is ambiguous. The germline V gene encodes CDR1 LNHNV and CDR2 YYDKDF (reference sequence). The CDR3 is 13 amino acids. CDR3 in DNA: TGTGCCACCAGCACCCATGAAGCCGAAGGGAAGGATTTT. It yields the protein CATSTHEAEGKDF.

This clone was counted between two and nine times. The chain is built from TRBV11-2 and TRBJ2-7, with 9 positions matching TRBD1. The CDR3 runs 13 residues. The germline CDR1 and CDR2 sequences are SGHAT and FQNNGV. The V segment lost 3 bases and the J segment 5 bases; nucleotides outside the gene matches: 2. The CDR3 loop reads CASSFGTGNEQYF. In DNA form, the CDR3 reads TGTGCCAGCAGCTTCGGGACAGGGAACGAGCAGTACTTC.

A few counts support this clone. The chain couples TRBV6-1 to TRBJ1-2; no reliable D call. The germline V gene encodes CDR1 MNHNS and CDR2 SASEGT. Trimming removed 6 bases from V and 3 bases from J, with 17 bases in between. This CDR3 spans 15 amino acids. The DNA of the CDR3 is TGTGCCAGCAGGATTTCAGAGGGAAACTACTATGGCTACACCTTC. Protein sequence: CASRISEGNYYGYTF.

This rearrangement joins TRBV7-2 to TRBJ2-5; no clear D. V lost 3 bases, J lost 1 base, and 3 bases lay in between. The CDR3 contains 12 residues. Germline V gives CDR1 SGHTA, CDR2 FQGNSA. Here the CDR3 DNA reads TGTGCCAGCAGCTTGATCCAAGAGACCCAGTACTTC. Translation gives CASSLIQETQYF.

This chain joins TRBV29-1 and TRBJ1-1; D may be TRBD1 (5 bases). Germline V gene sequence: CDR1 SQVTM, CDR2 ANQGSEA. The V end lost 7 bases, the J end lost 6 bases, and 18 bases lay between the germline ends. The CDR3 length is 13 residues. This CDR3 reads CSASRTFGAEAFF. CDR3 nucleotides: TGCAGCGCGAGCCGGACATTTGGCGCTGAAGCTTTCTTT.

This clone was observed at least ten times. This chain uses TRBV7-9 with TRBJ1-3, with 8 bases fitting TRBD1. This CDR3 has 14 residues. CDR1 and CDR2 from the germline V gene are SEHNR and FQNEAQ (reference sequence). J lost 4 bases, V lost 4 bases, and 3 bases had no gene match. The CDR3 loop reads CASSSTGDGNTIYF. The CDR3 coding sequence is TGTGCCAGCAGCTCGACAGGGGACGGAAACACCATATATTTT. The full variable domain, completed using reference TRBV7-9 and TRBJ1-3, is DTGVSQNPRHKITKRGQNVTFRCDPISEHNRLYWYRQTLGQGPEFLTYFQNEAQLEKSRLLSDRFSAERPKGSFSTLEIQRTEQGDSAMYLCASSSTGDGNTIYFGEGSWLTVV.

The J gene is TRBJ2-1, the V gene TRBV29-1; D tentatively reads TRBD1 or TRBD2 (6 bases each). Germline CDR1 SQVTM, CDR2 ANQGSEA. V shed 0 bases and J shed 4 bases, with 13 bases lying between them. The CDR3 is made up of 15 amino acids. In DNA form, the CDR3 reads TGCAGCGTTGAAGATCGGGGGCAGGGGTACAATGAGCAGTTCTTC. Translating gives CSVEDRGQGYNEQFF.

This chain connects TRBV7-2 to TRBJ2-3, with TRBD2 matching 7 bases. With 3 bases clipped from V and 5 bases from J, the junction kept 8 bases outside the gene matches. CDR1 SGHTA and CDR2 FQGNSA come from the germline V gene. This CDR3 is 15 amino acids long. CDR3 nucleotides: TGTGCCAGCAGCTTGGGCGGGACTAAAGTAGATACGCAGTATTTT. This codes for CASSLGGTKVDTQYF.

In its sample, this clone was seen a few times. The chain recombines TRBV5-4 with TRBJ1-1; the D gene is possibly TRBD1 (5 bases). CDR3 length: 14 residues. V was shortened by 0 bases and J by 4 bases, with 10 bases between the two germline ends. Germline CDR1 is SGHNT and CDR2 is YYREEE (reference sequence). The chain's CDR3 is CASSLGGLGTEAFF. The CDR3 DNA sequence: TGTGCCAGCAGCTTGGGGGGACTGGGCACTGAAGCTTTCTTT. Using reference TRBV5-4 and TRBJ1-1 for the parts outside the CDR3, the full variable domain is ETGVTQSPTHLIKTRGQQVTLRCSSQSGHNTVSWYQQALGQGPQFIFQYYREEENGRGNFPPRFSGLQFPNYSSELNVNALELDDSALYLCASSLGGLGTEAFFGQGTRLTVV.

The table lists this clone with a few counts. A junction end diverges from the germline sequence, so it may reflect a read error. Other DNA sequences in the same sample also yield this CDR3. This chain connects TRBV6-1 to TRBJ2-2; 7 nucleotides line up with TRBD1. CDR3 length: 15 amino acids. CDR1 MNHNS and CDR2 SASEGT come from the germline V gene. The CDR3 DNA sequence: TGTGCCAGCAGGGCCGGGACAGTTAACACCGGGGAGCTGTTCTTT. Residues: CASRAGTVNTGELFF.

This chain connects TRBV6-5 to TRBJ1-2, with a possible D match to TRBD1 (5 bases). CDR1 is MNHEY and CDR2 is SVGAGI in the germline V gene. The ends were cut back, 5 bases at V and 5 bases at J, with 12 bases in the middle. This CDR3 is 13 amino acids long. The DNA for the CDR3 is TGTGCCAGCAGTCTATTACAGGATTATGGCTACACCTTC. It encodes CASSLLQDYGYTF.

The chain is built from TRBV5-1 and TRBJ1-6; D is possibly TRBD1 (5 bases). CDR3 length equals 15 residues. Germline loops: CDR1 SGHRS, CDR2 YFSETQ. Trimming shortened V by 0 bases and J by 9 bases, and 13 bases separated the two germline ends. CDR3 coding DNA: TGCGCCAGCAGCTTGGGGCGGGGGTCCCCTTCACCCCTCCACTTT. Protein: CASSLGRGSPSPLHF. Full variable domain (remainder filled in from reference TRBV5-1 and TRBJ1-6): KAGVTQTPRYLIKTRGQQVTLSCSPISGHRSVSWYQQTPGQGLQFLFEYFSETQRNKGNFPGRFSGRQFSNSRSEMNVSTLELGDSALYLCASSLGRGSPSPLHFGNGTRLTVT.

This clone was detected only a few times. The rearrangement uses TRBV6-5 and TRBJ1-6; the D gene is possibly TRBD1 (6 bases). This CDR3 is built from 14 residues. Germline V gives CDR1 MNHEY, CDR2 SVGAGI. V was cut by 6 bases and J by 10 bases, with 16 bases left in between. CDR3 bases: TGTGCCAGCAGCTTGTCTGGGGGCGCGTCACCCCTCCACTTT. Its translation is CASSLSGGASPLHF.

The chain has TRBV5-1 and TRBJ1-5, with D possibly TRBD1 on 6 matching bases. Trimming took off 1 base at V and 1 base at J, with 9 bases between the two ends. Germline V gene data show CDR1 as SGHRS and CDR2 as YFSETQ. The CDR3 has 15 amino acids. The CDR3 nucleotides are TGCGCCAGCAGCTTGACAGGGAAGAGCAATCAGCCCCAGCATTTT. Translation: CASSLTGKSNQPQHF.

The rearrangement joins TRBV7-9 to TRBJ1-2; possibly TRBD1 for D (5 bases). CDR3 length equals 13 residues. Germline V gene data show CDR1 as SEHNR and CDR2 as FQNEAQ (reference sequence). Deletions cut 5 bases from V and 2 bases from J, with 9 bases between. CDR3 sequence reads: CASSGTENYGYTF. The CDR3 bases are TGTGCCAGCAGCGGGACGGAGAACTATGGCTACACCTTC. The full variable domain, its missing parts supplied by reference TRBV7-9 and TRBJ1-2, is DTGVSQNPRHKITKRGQNVTFRCDPISEHNRLYWYRQTLGQGPEFLTYFQNEAQLEKSRLLSDRFSAERPKGSFSTLEIQRTEQGDSAMYLCASSGTENYGYTFGSGTRLTVV.

J is TRBJ1-2 and V is TRBV2; 7 bases are a match to TRBD1. The CDR3 extends over 13 amino acids. In germline, CDR1 is SNHLY, CDR2 FYNNEI. V dropped 5 bases and J dropped 6; count of bases not matched to a gene: 6. The CDR3 DNA reads TGTGCCAGCAGTCAGGGGGGTCTTGATGGCTACACCTTC. Amino acids: CASSQGGLDGYTF. Combining the CDR3 with reference TRBV2 and TRBJ1-2 gives the whole variable domain EPEVTQTPSHQVTQMGQEVILRCVPISNHLYFYWYRQILGQKVEFLVSFYNNEISEKSEIFDDQFSVERPDGSNFTLKIRSTKLEDSAMYFCASSQGGLDGYTFGSGTRLTVV.

With respect to this clone: Other nucleotide sequences in the sample specify the same CDR3. V usage is TRBV7-2 and J usage is TRBJ2-3; D gene unclear. V shed 5 bases and J shed 2 bases, with 8 bases lying between them. This CDR3 comprises 13 residues. CDR1 is SGHTA and CDR2 is FQGNSA in the germline V gene. As DNA, the CDR3 is TGTGCCAGCAGCCTAAGTCCCACAGATACGCAGTATTTT. It translates to CASSLSPTDTQYF.

This clone was observed a handful of times. The chain couples TRBV4-3 to TRBJ1-1; D is unresolved. Trimming took off 3 bases at V and 5 bases at J, with 25 bases between the two ends. The germline CDR1 and CDR2 sequences are LGHNA and YSLEER. This CDR3 contains 18 residues. The CDR3 reads CASSHLGQKPTRKTEAFF. The DNA for the CDR3 is TGCGCCAGCAGCCATTTGGGTCAAAAGCCAACCCGCAAGACTGAAGCTTTCTTT.

In its sample, this clone was seen many times. The chain recombines TRBV20-1 with TRBJ2-7; D is possibly TRBD1 (5 bases). In germline, CDR1 is DFQATT, CDR2 SNEGSKA (reference sequence). This CDR3 has 10 amino acids. V was shortened by 5 bases and J by 6 bases, with 8 bases between the two germline ends. CDR3 sequence: CSAARVEQYF. The CDR3 region has the DNA TGCAGTGCTGCCAGGGTCGAGCAGTACTTC.

The chain recombines TRBV5-1 with TRBJ2-2, with a weak D call TRBD2 (6 bases). This CDR3 has 17 amino acids. Trimming pared 3 bases from V and 3 bases from J, leaving 18 bases between. Germline lookup yields CDR1 SGHRS and CDR2 YFSETQ. The CDR3 nucleotides are TGCGCCAGCAGCTCCCGAGATGGCGGCGGGGACACCGGGGAGCTGTTTTTT. Its translation: CASSSRDGGGDTGELFF.

The chain carries TRBV29-1 and TRBJ1-1; 7 nucleotides align to TRBD1. This CDR3 has 17 residues. J lost 1 base, V lost 7 bases, and 18 bases had no gene match. In germline, CDR1 is SQVTM, CDR2 ANQGSEA. The CDR3 bases are TGCAGCGCCCTAGGGGCAAAGGGGGCAAGCCAGAACACTGAAGCTTTCTTT. It translates to CSALGAKGASQNTEAFF.

The rearrangement links TRBV21-1 to TRBJ1-2; TRBD1 was called by the table and not checked on the DNA. TRBV21-1 is recorded as a pseudogene. CDR3 length: 15 residues. This CDR3 is CASSKRRHRVYGYTF. The CDR3 bases are TGTGCCAGCAGCAAAAGGCGACATCGAGTCTATGGCTACACCTTC.

In regard to this clone: This CDR3 is also generated by other DNA sequences in the sample. V is TRBV7-9 and J is TRBJ2-3, with D unresolved. This CDR3 has 13 residues. From germline, CDR1 is SEHNR and CDR2 FQNEAQ (reference sequence). V lost 5 bases and J 1 base, leaving 7 bases between the germline ends. The CDR3 sequence is CASSPVGTDTQYF. In DNA form, the CDR3 reads TGTGCCAGCAGCCCCGTGGGCACAGATACGCAGTATTTT.